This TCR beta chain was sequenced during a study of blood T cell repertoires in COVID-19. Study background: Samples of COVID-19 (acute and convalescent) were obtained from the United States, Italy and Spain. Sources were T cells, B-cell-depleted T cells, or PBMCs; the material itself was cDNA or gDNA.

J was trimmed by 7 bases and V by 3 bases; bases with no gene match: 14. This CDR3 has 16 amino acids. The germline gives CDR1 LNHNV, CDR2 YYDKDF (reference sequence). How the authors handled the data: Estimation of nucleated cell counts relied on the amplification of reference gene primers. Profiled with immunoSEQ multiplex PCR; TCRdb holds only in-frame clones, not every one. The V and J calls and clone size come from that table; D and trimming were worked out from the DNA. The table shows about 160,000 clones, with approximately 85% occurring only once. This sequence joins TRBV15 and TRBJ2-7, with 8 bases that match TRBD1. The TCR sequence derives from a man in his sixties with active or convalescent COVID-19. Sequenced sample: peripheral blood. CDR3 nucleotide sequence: TGTGCCACCAGCAGTGACCAGGGGGCAGGAGACGAAGAGCAGTACTTC. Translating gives CATSSDQGAGDEEQYF.